This T cell receptor beta chain comes out of a study of spatial heterogeneity in lung cancer. MiXCR, run by TCRdb on the 5' RACE reads, gives a single entry per CDR3 protein. The data contain approximately 49,000 distinct CDR3 sequences, approximately 5% of them singletons. Described time point: sample taken at primary tumor resection. This clonotype was obtained from a male donor with early-stage non-small cell lung cancer. The sequences come from PBMCs, collected at surgery.

CDR3 coding DNA: TGTGCCAGCAGCCGAGGACAGCCCAGCACAGATACGCAGTATTTT. Encoded protein: CASSRGQPSTDTQYF. The V gene is TRBV12-3 or TRBV12-4, the J gene TRBJ2-3; D is perhaps TRBD1 (6 bases). The length of the CDR3 is 15 residues. V dropped 6 bases and J dropped 0 bases, with 13 bases sitting between them.